This is a list of T cell receptor beta chains from one sample in a study of cytomegalovirus exposure and HLA in healthy donors. Libraries were prepared by immunoSEQ multiplex PCR; TCRdb keeps only in-frame clonotypes and omits some of them. The sample consists of roughly 100,000 clones, under 85% of them appearing once. The sequenced sample was PBMCs. Receptors originate from a man aged 40-49 years in good health and CMV-seronegative. Each CDR3 is given with its conserved first and last residue. D genes are given only for firm matches. The size entry is marked missing in some rows and otherwise reads once, few, many or a size class.

.,TRBV18,few,TRBJ2-7,CASSPGRSQSSYEQYF,TGTGCCAGCTCACCAGGGAGGTCCCAGAGCTCCTACGAGCAGTACTTC
TRBD1,TRBV5-6,few,TRBJ1-4,CASSLRQGREKLFF,TGTGCCAGCAGCTTAAGACAGGGACGGGAAAAACTGTTTTTT
.,TRBV10-1,.,TRBJ1-1,CASSDRTGTPNTEAFF,TGCGCCAGCAGTGATCGAACCGGGACACCGAACACTGAAGCTTTCTTT
TRBD1,TRBV29-1,.,TRBJ1-2,CSVAWTGNYGYTF,TGCAGCGTTGCCTGGACAGGGAATTATGGCTACACCTTC
TRBD1,TRBV10-3,.,TRBJ2-6,CATLPGTGAPGANVLTF,TGTGCCACCTTGCCCGGGACAGGGGCTCCTGGGGCCAACGTCCTGACTTTC
TRBD2,TRBV27,.,TRBJ2-1,CASSSSPGLAGDNEQFF,TGTGCCAGCAGTTCTTCCCCCGGGCTAGCGGGGGACAATGAGCAGTTCTTC
.,TRBV19,.,TRBJ2-2,CASSIGGVTGELFF,TGTGCCAGTAGTATAGGGGGGGTCACCGGGGAGCTGTTTTTT
TRBD2,TRBV4-2,.,TRBJ2-1,CASSQVEAGGYNEQFF,TGTGCCAGCAGCCAAGTTGAAGCGGGGGGGTACAATGAGCAGTTCTTC
.,TRBV5-1,.,TRBJ1-5,CASSLGGTVNQPQHF,TGCGCCAGCAGCTTGGGGGGCACCGTTAATCAGCCCCAGCATTTT
.,TRBV7-2,.,TRBJ1-5,CASSPDRNQPQHF,TGTGCCAGCAGCCCAGACAGGAATCAGCCCCAGCATTTT
.,TRBV21-1,.,TRBJ1-2,CASSKEGQSYGYTF,TGTGCCAGCAGCAAAGAGGGGCAGTCGTATGGCTACACCTTC
.,TRBV7-2,.,TRBJ1-1,CASSLGLGPEAFF,TGTGCCAGCAGCTTAGGATTGGGGCCTGAAGCTTTCTTT
TRBD2,TRBV4-2,once,TRBJ2-3,CASSTPSGLNTQYF,TGTGCCAGCAGCACCCCTAGCGGGCTGAATACGCAGTATTTT
.,TRBV9,.,TRBJ2-5,CASSGQGVTQYF,TGTGCCAGCAGCGGACAAGGGGTTACCCAGTACTTC
TRBD1,TRBV28,.,TRBJ2-1,CASSPDRGGDNEQFF,TGTGCCAGCAGTCCCGACAGGGGAGGCGACAATGAGCAGTTCTTC
.,TRBV5-1,.,TRBJ1-2,CASQLGTLYDGYTF,TGCGCCAGCCAACTAGGGACTCTCTATGATGGCTACACCTTC
TRBD1,TRBV10-3,.,TRBJ2-3,CAISGTGVFTDTQYF,TGTGCCATCAGTGGGACAGGGGTATTCACAGATACGCAGTATTTT
TRBD1,TRBV29-1,.,TRBJ1-1,CSVVAQGVMNTEAFF,TGCAGCGTTGTAGCTCAGGGGGTTATGAACACTGAAGCTTTCTTT
TRBD1,TRBV7-8,.,TRBJ2-5,CASSRTGNVEETQYF,TGTGCCAGCAGCCGGACAGGGAACGTCGAAGAGACCCAGTACTTC
.,TRBV27,.,TRBJ1-4,CASRLGHEKLFF,TGTGCCAGCAGGCTGGGGCATGAAAAACTGTTTTTT
.,TRBV18,.,TRBJ2-3,CASSPGQGSTDTQYF,TGTGCCAGCTCACCTGGGCAGGGGTCCACAGATACGCAGTATTTT
TRBD1,TRBV19,.,TRBJ1-5,CASEAGTGGVYQPQHF,TGTGCCAGTGAAGCCGGGACAGGGGGCGTTTATCAGCCCCAGCATTTT
.,TRBV5-1,few,TRBJ2-5,CASSLEGLETQYF,TGCGCCAGCAGCTTGGAGGGGCTGGAGACCCAGTACTTC
TRBD2,TRBV29-1,.,TRBJ2-5,CSVGLAGGVAETQYF,TGCAGCGTAGGTCTAGCGGGGGGGGTTGCGGAGACCCAGTACTTC
TRBD1,TRBV4-2,.,TRBJ1-2,CASSPGQGYGYTF,TGTGCCAGCAGCCCCGGACAGGGCTATGGCTACACCTTC
.,TRBV6-1,.,TRBJ2-1,CASSEASSASYNEQFF,TGTGCCAGCAGTGAAGCTTCTAGCGCCTCCTACAATGAGCAGTTCTTC
.,TRBV10-1,.,TRBJ1-2,CASPGQLNGYTF,TGCGCCAGCCCTGGACAGTTAAATGGCTACACCTTC
.,TRBV7-3,.,TRBJ2-4,CASSPQDKNIQYF,TGTGCCAGCAGCCCGCAGGACAAAAACATTCAGTACTTC
.,TRBV5-6,few,TRBJ1-4,CASSLWGATNEKLFF,TGTGCCAGCAGCTTGTGGGGAGCAACTAATGAAAAACTGTTTTTT
TRBD2,TRBV7-2,.,TRBJ2-7,CASSYRWRGDKYEQYF,TGTGCCAGCAGCTACCGTTGGCGGGGGGATAAGTACGAGCAGTACTTC
TRBD2,TRBV2,.,TRBJ2-5,CASRLGLAGGQETQYF,TGTGCCAGCAGACTCGGACTAGCGGGGGGCCAAGAGACCCAGTACTTC
TRBD1,TRBV18,few,TRBJ2-2,CASSPPGISRDRGDTGELFF,TGTGCCAGCTCACCACCGGGAATTTCAAGGGACAGGGGTGACACCGGGGAGCTGTTTTTT
TRBD2,TRBV6-5,.,TRBJ2-7,CASSVREGHEQYF,TGTGCCAGCAGTGTCAGGGAGGGCCACGAGCAGTACTTC
.,TRBV7-2,.,TRBJ2-3,CASSPTADTQYF,TGTGCCAGCAGCCCTACAGCAGATACGCAGTATTTT
TRBD2,TRBV4-2,few,TRBJ2-2,CASSQAGRGVTGELFF,TGTGCCAGCAGCCAAGCCGGCCGGGGGGTTACCGGGGAGCTGTTTTTT
.,TRBV27,.,TRBJ2-5,CASSLSGGQETQYF,TGTGCCAGCAGTTTATCTGGCGGACAAGAGACCCAGTACTTC
.,TRBV30,.,TRBJ1-5,CAWSTGIPRAQPQHF,TGTGCCTGGAGTACGGGTATTCCCCGAGCCCAGCCCCAGCATTTT
TRBD1,TRBV19,few,TRBJ1-4,CASSIWGQRREKLFF,TGTGCCAGTAGTATTTGGGGACAGAGGAGGGAAAAACTGTTTTTT
.,TRBV18,.,TRBJ1-2,CASSPPGNIYGYTF,TGTGCCAGCTCACCTCCGGGGAACATATATGGCTACACCTTC
TRBD1,TRBV5-1,.,TRBJ2-3,CASSWGWTGSTDTQYF,TGCGCCAGCAGCTGGGGTTGGACAGGGTCAACTGATACGCAGTATTTT
.,TRBV25-1,.,TRBJ2-5,CASSEWFGGTQYF,TGTGCCAGCAGTGAATGGTTCGGGGGGACCCAGTACTTC
TRBD2,TRBV5-5,few,TRBJ2-1,CASSPGLAGGLNEQFF,TGTGCCAGCAGCCCCGGACTAGCGGGGGGGCTCAATGAGCAGTTCTTC
TRBD2,TRBV2,.,TRBJ2-3,CASSEGLAGYTDTQYF,TGTGCCAGCAGTGAAGGTTTAGCGGGGTACACAGATACGCAGTATTTT
TRBD1,TRBV6-1,once,TRBJ1-5,CASRGQGNQPQHF,TGTGCCAGCCGGGGACAGGGCAATCAGCCCCAGCATTTT
.,TRBV11-3,.,TRBJ1-1,CASSLRGTEAFF,TGTGCCAGCAGCTTGAGGGGGACTGAAGCTTTCTTT
.,TRBV27,.,TRBJ2-3,CASSFSDWRGTQYF,TGTGCCAGCAGTTTCTCCGACTGGCGGGGTACGCAGTATTTT
.,TRBV7-9,.,TRBJ2-7,CSSSPSEGYEQYF,TGTTCCAGCAGCCCTAGCGAGGGCTACGAGCAGTACTTC
TRBD1,TRBV5-1,few,TRBJ1-1,CASSSDGQGGTEAFF,TGCGCCAGCAGCTCGGATGGACAGGGGGGGACTGAAGCTTTCTTT
.,TRBV7-9,.,TRBJ1-1,CASSSNTNTEAFF,TGTGCCAGCAGCTCAAATACTAACACTGAAGCTTTCTTT
TRBD1,TRBV5-1,.,TRBJ1-2,CASSPGQVFGYTF,TGCGCCAGCAGCCCGGGACAGGTCTTCGGCTACACCTTC
TRBD1,TRBV5-5,.,TRBJ1-5,CASSLSGGAFQPQHF,TGTGCCAGCAGCCTGTCAGGGGGCGCATTTCAGCCCCAGCATTTT
.,TRBV6-4,.,TRBJ2-3,CASSVGFGGTNTDTQYF,TGTGCCAGCAGTGTCGGGTTCGGGGGTACAAACACAGATACGCAGTATTTT
.,TRBV10-2,.,TRBJ1-3,CASSERTFGNTIYF,TGCGCCAGCAGTGAGAGGACATTCGGAAACACCATATATTTT
TRBD1,TRBV5-1,.,TRBJ1-2,CASSRTGLSNYGYTF,TGCGCCAGCAGCCGGACAGGGCTTAGTAACTATGGCTACACCTTC
.,TRBV21-1,.,TRBJ1-1,CASSKNPVNTEAFF,TGTGCCAGCAGCAAAAACCCGGTTAACACTGAAGCTTTCTTT
TRBD2,TRBV7-6,.,TRBJ2-7,CASSYGLARHEQYF,TGTGCCAGCAGCTACGGACTAGCTCGACACGAGCAGTACTTC
TRBD1,TRBV10-1,.,TRBJ1-2,CASSSDRGGYTF,TGCGCCAGCAGTTCGGACAGGGGTGGCTACACCTTC
.,TRBV30,.,TRBJ1-1,CAWSVLGLEAFF,TGTGCCTGGAGTGTACTGGGCCTAGAAGCTTTCTTT
TRBD2,TRBV7-3,.,TRBJ2-5,CASSRSSGSQETQYF,TGTGCCAGCAGCCGATCTAGCGGGAGCCAAGAGACCCAGTACTTC
TRBD1,TRBV4-2,.,TRBJ1-5,CASSPGLQGVTQPQHF,TGTGCCAGCAGCCCAGGGTTACAGGGGGTGACTCAGCCCCAGCATTTT